This T cell receptor (beta chain) originates from a study of blood T cell repertoires in COVID-19. Trimming took off 6 bases at V and 5 bases at J, with 14 bases between the two ends. The CDR3 is 14 amino acids. Germline V gene sequence: CDR1 MNHEY, CDR2 SVGAGI. The data were produced by immunoSEQ multiplex PCR, yet TCRdb's version contains in-frame clones alone and is incomplete. The table shows approximately 300,000 clones, with approximately 91% occurring only once. The sequence derives from a man in his 60s who had recovered from COVID-19. The chain employs TRBV6-5 and TRBJ2-1; D not certain. The sample comprised PBMCs or T cells enriched from blood (not recorded which). This chain's CDR3 is CASSMRPKHNEQFF. CDR3 sequence (DNA): TGTGCCAGCAGCATGAGGCCCAAGCACAATGAGCAGTTCTTC.